The rows below give T cell receptor beta chains drawn from one sample of a study of blood T cell repertoires in COVID-19. Here immunoSEQ multiplex PCR was the method, and the copy in TCRdb shows in-frame clones only, minus some. The sample gives fewer than 200,000 clones, just over 90% of which show up once; around 4.8% is in the top ten. Sequences were obtained from peripheral blood. The receptors were gathered from a man aged 18 to 30 with COVID-19, enrolled during active disease. The CDR3 runs from the conserved cysteine through the conserved F or W. D genes are given only for firm matches. The size field is filled for only some rows; it gives once, few, many or a size class.

>TRBJ2-5|NA|TRBV7-8|TRBD1
TGTGCCAGCAGCCCCGGACAGGTTGGCCAAGAGACCCAGTACTTC
CASSPGQVGQETQYF
>TRBJ2-2|NA|TRBV9|TRBD1
TGTGCCAGCAGCCCAACAGGGGCTTCATCCGGGGAGCTGTTTTTT
CASSPTGASSGELFF
>TRBJ1-1|NA|TRBV5-4|NA
TGTGCCAGCAGCCCCGACAGGACCTCGAACACTGAAGCTTTCTTT
CASSPDRTSNTEAFF
>TRBJ2-6|NA|TRBV7-9|TRBD1
TGTGCCAGCAGCACAGGGGGCCACTCTGGGGCCAACGTCCTGACTTTC
CASSTGGHSGANVLTF
>TRBJ1-3|NA|TRBV20-1|NA
TGCAGTGCTAGTAACAGGGCACAAGGAAACACCATATATTTT
CSASNRAQGNTIYF
>TRBJ1-5|NA|TRBV19|TRBD1
TGTGCCAGCCAGTCAAAGGGGGCCAGCAATCAGCCCCAGCATTTT
CASQSKGASNQPQHF
>TRBJ1-5|NA|TRBV24-1|TRBD1
TGTGCCACCAGTGATACACAGGGGGCCCGGAATCAGCCCCAGCATTTT
CATSDTQGARNQPQHF
>TRBJ2-7|NA|TRBV30|TRBD1
TGTGCCTGGATCCGGGACAGGGGAGTTGGGAAGGACTCCTACGAGCAGTACTTC
CAWIRDRGVGKDSYEQYF
>TRBJ2-7|NA|TRBV9|TRBD2
TGTGCCAGCAGTGGGACTAGCTACGAGCAGTACTTC
CASSGTSYEQYF
>TRBJ2-2|NA|TRBV27|NA
TGTGCCAGCAGTTTTATAGCGGAAATGAACACCGGGGAGCTGTTTTTT
CASSFIAEMNTGELFF
>TRBJ2-7|NA|TRBV7-9|NA
TGTGCCAGCAGCTCCCGCTACAGGGTTGAGCAGTACTTC
CASSSRYRVEQYF
>TRBJ2-7|once|TRBV27|TRBD2
TGTGCCAGCAGGTCCAGCGGGAGTTACTACGAGCAGTACTTC
CASRSSGSYYEQYF
>TRBJ2-7|NA|TRBV11-2|TRBD1
TGTGCCAGCAGACGGACAGGGTTCCACGAGCAGTACTTC
CASRRTGFHEQYF
>TRBJ2-7|NA|TRBV12-3/TRBV12-4|NA
TGTGCCAGCAGCCCTACTCCCTACGAGCAGTACTTC
CASSPTPYEQYF
>TRBJ1-6|NA|TRBV4-1|NA
TGCGCCAGCAGCCAAGTGGGGGCCGGTAATTCACCCCTCCACTTT
CASSQVGAGNSPLHF
>TRBJ1-2|NA|TRBV7-2|NA
TGTGCCAGCGAGGAGGTACACTATGGCTACACCTTC
CASEEVHYGYTF
>TRBJ2-5|NA|TRBV7-2|NA
TGTGCCAGCAGCTTATCGGGATATCAAGAGACCCAGTACTTC
CASSLSGYQETQYF
>TRBJ2-3|NA|TRBV6-5|NA
TGTGCCAGCAGGGGACTGAACCGAGATACGCAGTATTTT
CASRGLNRDTQYF
>TRBJ1-1|NA|TRBV15|TRBD1
TGTGCCACCAGCAGACCACCGGGGACAGGGGAGGCAACTGAAGCTTTCTTT
CATSRPPGTGEATEAFF
>TRBJ2-7|once|TRBV19|NA
TGTGCCAGTAGTTCAAGGACAGGGACTATCTCCTACGAGCAGTACTTC
CASSSRTGTISYEQYF
>TRBJ1-1|once|TRBV28|NA
TGTGCCAGCAGCCGGAACACTGAAGCTTTCTTT
CASSRNTEAFF
>TRBJ1-1|NA|TRBV7-8|NA
TGTGCCAGCAGCTTACGGGTAGCCGAAGCTTTCTTT
CASSLRVAEAFF
>TRBJ1-2|NA|TRBV9|NA
TGTGCCAGCAGCCATGGGATGAGTCGCCCTAGCGGGGATGGCTACACCTTC
CASSHGMSRPSGDGYTF
>TRBJ2-4|NA|TRBV9|TRBD2
TGTGCCAGCAGCCCTCAGGGACTAGCTACAAAAAACATTCAGTACTTC
CASSPQGLATKNIQYF
>TRBJ1-2|NA|TRBV18|NA
TGTGCCAGCTCACCCTCCGAGGGGGTGGATGGCTACACCTTC
CASSPSEGVDGYTF
>TRBJ1-4|NA|TRBV30|NA
TGTGCCTGGAGTGTAAGGGGCGCTAATGAAAAACTGCTTTTT
CAWSVRGANEKLLF
>TRBJ2-2|NA|TRBV5-4|NA
TGTGCCAGCAGCCAGGCAGCCGGGGAGCTGTTTTTT
CASSQAAGELFF
>TRBJ1-4|NA|TRBV30|NA
TGTGCCTGGAGTAATATAAGGGGGGGAAAACTGTTTTTT
CAWSNIRGGKLFF
>TRBJ2-1|NA|TRBV6-6|TRBD2
TGTGCCAGCAAGGGGCGGGAGTGGTTCTTC
CASKGREWFF
>TRBJ2-2|NA|TRBV9|NA
TGTGCCAGCAGCCCTCCGAACACCGGGGAGCTGTTTTTT
CASSPPNTGELFF
>TRBJ2-3|few|TRBV29-1|TRBD2
TGCAGCGTTGAACCTAGCGGGAGCACAGATACGCAGTATTTT
CSVEPSGSTDTQYF
>TRBJ2-7|once|TRBV5-6|NA
TGTGCCAGCAGCCTAGGAAGAAGGATCCACGAGCAGTACTTC
CASSLGRRIHEQYF
>TRBJ1-6|NA|TRBV5-8|TRBD1
TGTGCCAGCAGCCCCACCGGGGACAGGGGATCACCCCTCCACTTT
CASSPTGDRGSPLHF
>TRBJ2-5|NA|TRBV28|TRBD2
TGTGCCAGCAGTTCTACTAGCGGGGAAGAGACCCAGTACTTC
CASSSTSGEETQYF
>TRBJ2-7|NA|TRBV4-1|NA
TGCGCCAGCAGCCAAGATAACTACGAGCAGTACTTC
CASSQDNYEQYF
>TRBJ2-7|NA|TRBV7-9|NA
TGTGCCAGCAGCCCCTTTGAACTTGCATACGAGCAGTACTTC
CASSPFELAYEQYF
>TRBJ1-6|NA|TRBV15|NA
TGTGCCACCAGCAGCCACCAGGGCCGAGACTCACCCCTCCACTTT
CATSSHQGRDSPLHF
>TRBJ1-1|NA|TRBV19|TRBD1
TGTGCCAGTAGTACCCAACAGGGGGGGTACACTGAAGCTTTCTTT
CASSTQQGGYTEAFF